This is a list of T cell receptor beta chains from one sample in a study of beta chain features in type 1 diabetes. Using immunoSEQ multiplex PCR, the repertoire was profiled, and TCRdb retains in-frame clones only, with some absent. The data hold 240,000 or so clones, with over 20% observed a single time. Material for sequencing was naive CD4+ T cells from blood. The receptors were gathered from a woman between 40 and 55 years old with type 1 diabetes. The CDR3 runs from the conserved cysteine through the conserved F or W. The D gene is left open where the match is weak. Where a row states a size, it is once, few, many or the class of an expanded clone; other rows omit it.

NA TRBJ1-5 TRBV30 NA TGTGCCTGGAGTCCGGGAGCTGGGTGGCCCCAGCATTTT CAWSPGAGWPQHF
TRBD1 TRBJ2-6 TRBV18 NA TGTGCCAGCTCAACAACAGGGGGCTCGGAAGGGGCCAACGTCCTGACTTTC CASSTTGGSEGANVLTF
NA TRBJ1-2 TRBV28 NA TGTGCCAGCAGTTCCTTTAACTATGGCTACACCTTC CASSSFNYGYTF
TRBD1 TRBJ2-7 TRBV28 few TGTGCCAGCAGCTTAGGGACAGGGAGTTACGAGCAGTACTTC CASSLGTGSYEQYF
TRBD2 TRBJ2-3 TRBV29-1 few TGCAGCGTTGACGGGACTAGCGGGAGGGTCACAGATACGCAGTATTTT CSVDGTSGRVTDTQYF
NA TRBJ1-6 TRBV5-4 few TGTGCCAGCAGCTTGGAGCAGGGTAATTCACCCCTCCACTTT CASSLEQGNSPLHF
TRBD1 TRBJ1-2 TRBV4-2 NA TGTGCCAGCAGCCAAGAGAGCGTCAGGACAGGAGGCTATGGCTACACCTTC CASSQESVRTGGYGYTF
TRBD1 TRBJ1-5 TRBV28 NA TGTGCCAGCAACACAGGGGACCAGCCCCAGCATTTT CASNTGDQPQHF
TRBD1 TRBJ2-6 TRBV25-1 NA TGTGCCAGCAGTGAATATTCAGGGGGAAGGTCTGGGGCCAACGTCCTGACTTTC CASSEYSGGRSGANVLTF
NA TRBJ1-5 TRBV30 NA TGTGCCTGGAGGGCGGGGGCCGGGACATCGAATCAGCCCCAGCATTTT CAWRAGAGTSNQPQHF
NA TRBJ2-2 TRBV29-1 few TGCAGCGTTGAAGTACAATTGAACACCGGGGAGCTGTTTTTT CSVEVQLNTGELFF
TRBD2 TRBJ2-7 TRBV27 NA TGTGCCAGCAGTTTATTGGCGGGGGTACGCAACGAGCAGTACTTC CASSLLAGVRNEQYF
NA TRBJ2-3 TRBV2 few TGTGCCAGCAGTGCGGTTGGGAGTAGTCATACGCAGTATTTT CASSAVGSSHTQYF
TRBD1 TRBJ2-5 TRBV4-3 few TGCGCCAGCAGCCAAGCTTGGGACAGCCAAGAGACCCAGTACTTC CASSQAWDSQETQYF
NA TRBJ1-1 TRBV29-1 NA TGCAGCGTTGTTATCGGACAGAATGAAGCTTTCTTT CSVVIGQNEAFF
NA TRBJ1-2 TRBV15 NA TGTGCCACCAGCAGAGAGGCAGTAGGCTACACCTTC CATSREAVGYTF
NA TRBJ2-1 TRBV18 NA TGTGCCAGCTCTCGTAGCGGCAATGAGCAGTTCTTC CASSRSGNEQFF
TRBD1 TRBJ2-1 TRBV19 few TGTGCCAGTAGGACGTTCCAGGGGGCCCCCTACAATGAGCAGTTCTTC CASRTFQGAPYNEQFF
TRBD1 TRBJ2-7 TRBV7-9 NA TGTGCCAGCAGCCCATCCGGACAGGGTCGACGTAACGAGCAGTACTTC CASSPSGQGRRNEQYF
TRBD1 TRBJ2-7 TRBV5-1 few TGCGCCAGCAGGATCCCAGGGACAGGGGTCTACGAGCAGTACTTC CASRIPGTGVYEQYF
NA TRBJ2-7 TRBV2 few TGTGCCAGCAGTGAACGGGGTCCCCTCTACGAGCAGTACTTC CASSERGPLYEQYF
TRBD2 TRBJ2-1 TRBV7-2 NA TGTGCCAGCAGCTTAGGGGCGGGACTAGCGAATCCCTACAATGAGCAGTTCTTC CASSLGAGLANPYNEQFF
TRBD1 TRBJ1-1 TRBV28 NA TGTGCCAGCAGGTCTGGGACAGCCGCACCCCCCTCTGGTGAAGCTTTCTTT CASRSGTAAPPSGEAFF
NA TRBJ1-1 TRBV2 NA TGTGCCAGCATAAACAGCCTGAACACTGAAGCTTTCTTT CASINSLNTEAFF
NA TRBJ1-1 TRBV30 few TGTGCCTGGAGTGTACTTGAGGGGGTCAACACTGAAGCTTTCTTT CAWSVLEGVNTEAFF
TRBD1 TRBJ2-7 TRBV6-5 NA TGTGCCAGCAGTTACGGGACAGGGATATGGGAGCAGTACTTC CASSYGTGIWEQYF
TRBD1 TRBJ2-7 TRBV14 NA TGTGCCAGCAGCCCGGGCGGTTTCGGACAGGGAAGATGGAGTGCCTACGAGCAGTACTTC CASSPGGFGQGRWSAYEQYF
NA TRBJ1-1 TRBV4-3 NA TGCGCCAGCTCACGGCGGCTGAACACTGAAGCTTTCTTT CASSRRLNTEAFF
NA TRBJ2-3 TRBV7-9 few TGTGCCAGCTATGTGGGCTCCACAGATACGCAGTATTTT CASYVGSTDTQYF
NA TRBJ1-1 TRBV15 NA TGTGCCACCAGCAGAGATCTGGCAGGGAGGAGCACTGAAGCTTTCTTT CATSRDLAGRSTEAFF
TRBD2 TRBJ2-7 TRBV4-2 few TGTGCCAGCAGCCATCCCGGGACTAGTTACGAGCAGTACTTC CASSHPGTSYEQYF